The 6 T cell receptor beta chains reported below all come from one sample, sequenced in a study of T cells in narcolepsy. Method: immunoSEQ multiplex PCR; TCRdb's copy keeps in-frame clones and lacks some. Of over 25,000 clones listed, approximately 77% are singletons. Input material: memory (CD45RA-) CD4+ T cells from blood. These receptors originate from a human donor in good health.

Here the CDR3 reads CASSQQGGVGTDTQYF. As DNA, the CDR3 is TGCGCCAGCAGTCAGCAAGGGGGAGTAGGCACAGATACGCAGTATTTT. V gene TRBV5-1 combines with J gene TRBJ2-3; the D gene is possibly TRBD1 (6 bases). V was shortened by 5 bases and J by 1 base, with 17 bases between the two germline ends. The CDR3 length is 16 residues. Per germline, CDR1 SGHRS and CDR2 YFSETQ.

Only a few counts were recorded for this clone. The J gene is TRBJ2-1, the V gene TRBV6-6, with D tentatively TRBD1 (6 bases). Germline assignment: CDR1 MNHNY and CDR2 SVGAGI (reference sequence). This CDR3 is built from 14 residues. Trimming took 2 bases from V and 7 from J, leaving 12 bases between them. The CDR3 region is CASSYRLTGNEQFF. Here the CDR3 DNA reads TGTGCCAGCAGTTACCGGCTCACAGGGAATGAGCAGTTCTTC.

This clone has only one observation. The V call is TRBV5-4, the J call TRBJ2-2, with 11 bases fitting TRBD2. This CDR3 is 16 amino acids long. The V gene's germline CDR1 is SGHNT and CDR2 YYREEE (reference sequence). Trimming took 4 bases from V and 7 from J; bases not matched to a gene: 9. The CDR3 region is CASSPRTSGPYGELFF. The CDR3 coding sequence is TGTGCCAGCAGCCCCCGGACTAGCGGGCCGTACGGGGAGCTGTTTTTT.

The rearrangement links TRBV30 to TRBJ1-4; D unresolved. Germline CDR1 GTSNPN, CDR2 SVGIG (reference sequence). There are 14 residues in the CDR3. Trimming shortened V by 2 bases and J by 7 bases, and 14 bases separated the two germline ends. CDR3 nucleotide sequence: TGTGCCTGGAGTCGGGGAGGGAAGGGTGAAAAACTGTTTTTT. Translated, it gives CAWSRGGKGEKLFF. Full variable domain (rest looked up from reference TRBV30 and TRBJ1-4): SQTIHQWPATLVQPVGSPLSLECTVEGTSNPNLYWYRQAAGRGLQLLFYSVGIGQISSEVPQNLSASRPQDRQFILSSKKLLLSDSGFYLCAWSRGGKGEKLFFGSGTQLSVL.

V usage is TRBV5-1 and J usage is TRBJ2-6, with D hard to call. CDR1 and CDR2 (germline): SGHRS, YFSETQ. The CDR3 loop spans 14 amino acids. Deletions cut 7 bases from V and 0 bases from J, with 8 bases between. The CDR3: CASCRSSGANVLTF. CDR3 nucleotide sequence: TGCGCCAGCTGTCGGAGCTCTGGGGCCAACGTCCTGACTTTC.

This chain connects TRBV6-5 to TRBJ1-2, with TRBD1 matching over 9 bases. Germline trimming cut 10 bases from V and 4 bases from J; bases unmatched to any gene: 7. Germline V gene data show CDR1 as MNHEY and CDR2 as SVGAGI. The length of the CDR3 is 13 residues. As DNA, the CDR3 is TGTGCCACTCCAGGGACAGGGACCTATGGCTACACCTTC. Translating it yields CATPGTGTYGYTF.